The present entry profiles one TCR beta chain with its context. The antigen is undetermined. Data came from immunoSEQ multiplex PCR; TCRdb stores just in-frame clones and leaves some out. The data contain some 14,000 clones, about four fifths of them seen just once; the ten biggest clones take up about 4%. This sample is part of a study of T cells in localized non-small cell lung cancer. Points from the study as a whole: Maximal T cell clonality occurred in uninvolved adjacent lung, with tumor ranking below it. The appearance of a median around 57 of the top 100 tumor clones was seen in adjacent lung.

CDR3 length: 16 residues. V dropped 1 base and J dropped 2 bases, with 15 bases sitting between them. Germline V gene data show CDR1 as SGHVS and CDR2 as FNYEAQ. The clonotype originates from a female donor of 60 years or more with stage I squamous cell lung carcinoma. This specimen was peripheral blood, taken before any cancer treatment. The chain is built from TRBV7-6 and TRBJ2-7; D possibly uses TRBD1 or TRBD2 (5 bases each). The CDR3 region has the DNA TGTGCCAGCAGCTTAGGTCGACTGGGACCTCCCTACGAGCAGTACTTC. This encodes CASSLGRLGPPYEQYF.